The next 21 T cell receptor beta chains were all read from a single sample in a study of early T cells in non-severe SARS-CoV-2 infection. TCRdb used MiXCR to reprocess the 5' RACE reads, holding one entry per CDR3 protein. The data hold about 81,000 distinct CDR3 sequences, with 5% to 6.5% observed a single time. The sample taken for sequencing was whole blood. These receptors were obtained from an adult who was a healthcare worker with PCR-confirmed SARS-CoV-2 infection or an uninfected control (not recorded which).

The table lists this clonotype with many counts. V is TRBV29-1 and J is TRBJ2-2, with 10 positions matching TRBD2. V was pared by 6 bases and J by 3 bases, with 4 bases of the junction left unmatched. The CDR3 runs to 14 residues. Per germline, CDR1 SQVTM and CDR2 ANQGSEA. The CDR3 spells CSVRTSGHTGELFF. CDR3 DNA sequence: TGCAGCGTCAGGACTAGCGGTCACACCGGGGAGCTGTTTTTT.

Ten or more counts support this clonotype. The chain uses TRBV28 and TRBJ1-5, with no clear D. Trimming cost V 2 bases and J 10 bases, with 9 bases left between them. The CDR3 consists of 12 residues. From germline, CDR1 is MDHEN and CDR2 SYDVKM. CDR3 sequence (DNA): TGTGCCAGCAGTTTACTCCGACAACCCCAGCATTTT. Encoded protein: CASSLLRQPQHF.

This clonotype was counted at least ten times. The chain combines TRBV7-9 with TRBJ2-3; weak D call: TRBD1 (6 bases). This CDR3 is 14 amino acids long. The germline V gene has CDR1 SEHNR and CDR2 FQNEAQ (reference sequence). V gave up 2 bases and J gave up 4 bases, with 10 bases separating them. This CDR3 is CASSLPQGPDTQYF. In nucleotides, the CDR3 is TGTGCCAGCAGCTTACCACAGGGCCCAGATACGCAGTATTTT. The full variable domain, in which reference TRBV7-9 and TRBJ2-3 provide the parts outside the CDR3, is DTGVSQNPRHKITKRGQNVTFRCDPISEHNRLYWYRQTLGQGPEFLTYFQNEAQLEKSRLLSDRFSAERPKGSFSTLEIQRTEQGDSAMYLCASSLPQGPDTQYFGPGTRLTVL.

This clonotype came up many times. J is TRBJ1-1 and V is TRBV5-1; D ambiguous. CDR1 and CDR2 from the germline V gene are SGHRS and YFSETQ. CDR3 size: 12 residues. V dropped 3 bases and J dropped 8 bases, with 11 bases sitting between them. For the CDR3, the DNA is TGCGCCAGCAGCTGGACCGGGCTCGAAGCTTTCTTT. Translation gives CASSWTGLEAFF.

This chain uses TRBV20-1 with TRBJ2-5; TRBD1 matches at 12 bases. After removal of 6 bases from V and 2 bases from J, the junction contained 4 bases not matched to a gene. The CDR3 is made up of 14 amino acids. Germline values: CDR1 DFQATT, CDR2 SNEGSKA (reference sequence). DNA of the CDR3: TGCAGTGCGTGGGACAGGGGGCGACAAGAGACCCAGTACTTC. This gives the protein CSAWDRGRQETQYF.

This clonotype was seen ten or more times. The chain has TRBV20-1 and TRBJ2-1; maybe TRBD2 (5 bases). Germline V gives CDR1 DFQATT, CDR2 SNEGSKA (reference sequence). The V and J ends lost 2 bases and 8 bases respectively, with 13 bases between them. This CDR3 spans 13 amino acids. This chain's CDR3 is CSARRGGLDEQFF. CDR3 DNA sequence: TGCAGTGCTAGACGGGGTGGATTAGATGAGCAGTTCTTC.

The table lists this clonotype with a few counts. V usage is TRBV2 and J usage is TRBJ2-1; 8 bases fit TRBD2. The V gene's germline CDR1 is SNHLY and CDR2 FYNNEI. CDR3 length: 15 amino acids. Losses at the gene ends were 5 bases for V and 5 bases for J; bases not matched to a gene: 8. CDR3 DNA sequence: TGTGCCAGCAGTAATCAGCGGGGGAGACACAATGAGCAGTTCTTC. Amino acids: CASSNQRGRHNEQFF. Supplemented by reference TRBV2 and TRBJ2-1, the full variable domain reads EPEVTQTPSHQVTQMGQEVILRCVPISNHLYFYWYRQILGQKVEFLVSFYNNEISEKSEIFDDQFSVERPDGSNFTLKIRSTKLEDSAMYFCASSNQRGRHNEQFFGPGTRLTVL.

This clonotype was detected ten times or more. V is TRBV6-1 and J is TRBJ2-1; D is undetermined. The CDR3 has 16 amino acids. Germline-derived CDR1 and CDR2 are MNHNS and SASEGT. Trimming left V 0 bases short and J 0 bases short, with 9 bases between. The CDR3 reads CASSEARHSSYNEQFF. Here the CDR3 DNA reads TGTGCCAGCAGTGAAGCTCGGCACAGCTCCTACAATGAGCAGTTCTTC.

This clonotype showed up many times. The chain links TRBV18 to TRBJ1-5; D is possibly TRBD1 (5 bases). Germline CDR1 KGHSH, CDR2 LQKENI. The CDR3 is made up of 14 amino acids. The germline V and J ends were trimmed by 3 bases and 4 bases, with 10 bases remaining between them. The CDR3 bases are TGTGCCAGCTCACCGGGAAGGGGAAATCAGCCCCAGCATTTT. Residues: CASSPGRGNQPQHF.

The chain joins TRBV5-1 to TRBJ2-1, with 10 bases fitting TRBD2. After removal of 4 bases from V and 0 bases from J, the junction contained 1 base not matched to a gene. The length of the CDR3 is 15 residues. CDR1 and CDR2 (germline): SGHRS, YFSETQ. The CDR3 here is CASSGTSASYNEQFF. CDR3 sequence (DNA): TGCGCCAGCAGCGGGACTAGCGCCTCCTACAATGAGCAGTTCTTC.

This clonotype appeared a few times. The chain is built from TRBV6-2 or TRBV6-3 and TRBJ2-7; no clear D. The CDR3 is 15 residues long. Germline values: CDR1 MNHEY, CDR2 SVGEGT. The V end lost 2 bases, the J end lost 2 bases, and 13 bases lay between the germline ends. The CDR3 DNA is TGTGCCAGCAGTTACAACGCCCTTCTCGCCTACGAGCAGTACTTC. Translated, it gives CASSYNALLAYEQYF.

This clonotype was seen only a few times. The V and J genes are TRBV29-1 and TRBJ2-5; TRBD1 aligns across 7 bases. The junction had 6 bases not matched to a gene; V was cut back by 3 bases and J by 5 bases. CDR3 size: 13 residues. Germline lookup yields CDR1 SQVTM and CDR2 ANQGSEA. This chain's CDR3 is CSVEVQGHETQYF. CDR3 nucleotides: TGCAGCGTTGAGGTACAGGGGCACGAGACCCAGTACTTC.

This clonotype was counted only a few times. The chain carries TRBV29-1 and TRBJ1-1; D might be TRBD1 (6 bases). Looked up from germline, CDR1 is SQVTM and CDR2 is ANQGSEA. V shed 7 bases and J shed 1 base, with 10 bases lying between them. CDR3 length: 12 residues. CDR3 residues: CSADRTNTEAFF. The CDR3 nucleotides are TGCAGCGCTGACAGGACGAACACTGAAGCTTTCTTT.

The V gene is TRBV7-9, the J gene TRBJ2-7, with TRBD1 as a possible D gene (6 bases). The germline V gene encodes CDR1 SEHNR and CDR2 FQNEAQ (reference sequence). The CDR3 totals 13 residues. Trimming left V 0 bases short and J 6 bases short, with 9 bases between. The CDR3 is CASSLAGASEQYF. CDR3 in DNA: TGTGCCAGCAGCTTAGCGGGGGCATCCGAGCAGTACTTC.

This clonotype was counted a few times. The V call is TRBV18, the J call TRBJ2-5; either TRBD1 or TRBD2 may supply D (5 bases each). The V end lost 4 bases, the J end lost 1 base, and 7 bases lay between the germline ends. CDR1 is KGHSH and CDR2 is LQKENI in the germline V gene. The CDR3 extends over 13 amino acids. This chain's CDR3 is CASSLGAQETQYF. Written as DNA, the CDR3 is TGTGCCAGCTCACTCGGGGCCCAAGAGACCCAGTACTTC.

This clonotype was counted ten times or more. The chain carries TRBV12-3 or TRBV12-4 and TRBJ1-1; D is possibly TRBD1 (5 bases). The CDR3 is 15 amino acids. The ends were cut back, 2 bases at V and 3 bases at J, with 13 bases in the middle. The chain's CDR3 is CASSLLAAGDTEAFF. As DNA, the CDR3 is TGTGCCAGCAGTTTATTGGCGGCGGGGGACACTGAAGCTTTCTTT.

J is TRBJ1-5 and V is TRBV28; TRBD1 aligns across 8 bases. The CDR3 is 15 residues long. V lost 5 bases to trimming and J lost 8 bases; unmatched junction nucleotides: 11. Germline assignment: CDR1 MDHEN and CDR2 SYDVKM. CDR3 nucleotide sequence: TGTGCCAGCAGTGGCTTTCAGGGGGCTATCAAGCCCCAGCATTTT. Translating gives CASSGFQGAIKPQHF. Drawing the rest from reference TRBV28 and TRBJ1-5, the complete variable domain is DVKVTQSSRYLVKRTGEKVFLECVQDMDHENMFWYRQDPGLGLRLIYFSYDVKMKEKGDIPEGYSVSREKKERFSLILESASTNQTSMYLCASSGFQGAIKPQHFGDGTRLSIL.

The sample holds a few counts of this clonotype. V gene TRBV3-1 combines with J gene TRBJ2-1; no clear D gene. Per the germline V gene, CDR1 is LGHDT and CDR2 is YNNKEL (reference sequence). The CDR3 totals 14 residues. V shed 5 bases and J shed 2 bases, with 10 bases lying between them. CDR3: CASSFPEAYNEQFF. The CDR3 region has the DNA TGTGCCAGCAGCTTCCCAGAGGCCTACAATGAGCAGTTCTTC.

Comment on this clonotype: One end of the junction fails to match germline, which may point to a read error. The rearrangement links TRBV5-1 to TRBJ2-2; 9 bases line up with TRBD2. The CDR3 has 16 residues. The germline CDR1 and CDR2 sequences are SGHRS and YFSETQ. CDR3 DNA sequence: TGCGCCAGCAGCTTCGGCCTAGCGGGGACCACCAGGGAGCTGTTTTTT. This sequence encodes CASSFGLAGTTRELFF.

This clonotype was recorded many times. For the CDR3, the DNA is TGTGCCAGCAGTTACGTGGGAGGCCCCCAAGAGACCCAGTACTTC. This translates into CASSYVGGPQETQYF. The V call is TRBV6-2 or TRBV6-3, the J call TRBJ2-5, with a weak D call TRBD2 (6 bases). Trimming shortened V by 2 bases and J by 1 base, and 11 bases separated the two germline ends. Per the germline V gene, CDR1 is MNHEY and CDR2 is SVGEGT. The CDR3 runs to 15 residues.

The chain has TRBV7-9 and TRBJ2-3, with a weak D call TRBD1 (6 bases). Germline CDR1 SEHNR, CDR2 FQNEAQ (reference sequence). The ends were cut back, 5 bases at V and 2 bases at J, with 11 bases in the middle. CDR3 length: 14 amino acids. DNA of the CDR3: TGTGCCAGCAGCGTGGACAGTTACACAGATACGCAGTATTTT. It yields the protein CASSVDSYTDTQYF.